A single sample is the source of the 21 T cell receptor beta chains below, sequenced in a study of PD-1 blockade in classical Hodgkin lymphoma. Profiled with immunoSEQ multiplex PCR; TCRdb holds only in-frame clones, not every one. The sample holds 120,000 to 150,000 clones, approximately 81% seen once. Brentuximab vedotin exposure varied, and every patient relapsed after autologous stem cell transplantation. This specimen consisted of peripheral blood mononuclear cells (PBMCs), obtained before the second cycle of nivolumab. The receptor source for this set is a human donor with classical Hodgkin lymphoma.

The chain is built from TRBV6-6 and TRBJ2-1; 8 bases are shared with TRBD2. The length of the CDR3 is 14 residues. J gave up 8 bases and V 1 base, and 4 bases lay outside the gene matches. Germline values: CDR1 MNHNY, CDR2 SVGAGI (reference sequence). CDR3 amino acids: CASSYFSGMDEQFF. The CDR3 nucleotides read TGTGCCAGCAGTTACTTTAGCGGGATGGATGAGCAGTTCTTC.

The chain uses TRBV2 and TRBJ2-6; no firm D call. The CDR3 runs to 15 residues. CDR1 is SNHLY and CDR2 is FYNNEI in the germline V gene. Trimming took off 4 bases at V and 2 bases at J, with 9 bases between the two ends. CDR3 DNA sequence: TGTGCCAGCAGTGGCGAGGTGACTGGGGCCAACGTCCTGACTTTC. It yields the protein CASSGEVTGANVLTF.

A single count supports this clone. The chain has TRBV4-2 and TRBJ1-6, with 9 bases fitting TRBD1. J lost 7 bases, V lost 4 bases, and 11 bases had no gene match. This CDR3 contains 17 residues. Germline V CDR1 and CDR2: LGHNA, YNFKEQ. CDR3 nucleotides: TGTGCCAGCAGCCTCGGGACAGGGCAAAGGGGGAATTCACCCCTCCACTTT. Translating it yields CASSLGTGQRGNSPLHF.

This CDR3 is CASSYFQGAYGYTF. The DNA of the CDR3 is TGTGCCAGCAGTTACTTCCAGGGGGCCTATGGCTACACCTTC. The chain couples TRBV6-5 to TRBJ1-2; 8 bases are shared with TRBD1. With 1 base clipped from V and 4 bases from J, the junction kept 2 bases outside the gene matches. This CDR3 is 14 amino acids long. The germline gives CDR1 MNHEY, CDR2 SVGAGI.

This clone has a handful of counts. The rearrangement links TRBV7-7 to TRBJ2-2, with 12 positions matching TRBD2. The germline gives CDR1 SSHAT, CDR2 FNYEAQ (reference sequence). The CDR3 extends over 18 amino acids. V dropped 6 bases and J dropped 3; count of bases not matched to a gene: 11. CDR3 amino acids: CASRTTSGSRWDTGELFF. CDR3 bases: TGTGCCAGCAGGACGACTAGCGGGAGTAGATGGGACACCGGGGAGCTGTTTTTT.

The J gene is TRBJ1-2, the V gene TRBV11-2; TRBD1 is a possible D gene (5 bases). The germline V gene encodes CDR1 SGHAT and CDR2 FQNNGV. CDR3 size: 13 residues. The V end lost 5 bases, the J end lost 4 bases, and 11 bases lay between the germline ends. CDR3 DNA sequence: TGTGCCAGCAGCCGGCACGGGGGCTATGGCTACACCTTC. Amino acid sequence: CASSRHGGYGYTF. The full variable domain, rest sourced from reference TRBV11-2 and TRBJ1-2, is EAGVAQSPRYKIIEKRQSVAFWCNPISGHATLYWYQQILGQGPKLLIQFQNNGVVDDSQLPKDRFSAERLKGVDSTLKIQPAKLEDSAVYLCASSRHGGYGYTFGSGTRLTVV.

This clone was detected only once. The V and J genes are TRBV7-2 and TRBJ2-3; D remains ambiguous. Germline loops: CDR1 SGHTA, CDR2 FQGNSA. This CDR3 has 11 amino acids. Trimming left V 3 bases short and J 2 bases short, with 0 bases between. The CDR3 DNA reads as TGTGCCAGCAGCTTCACAGATACGCAGTATTTT. It translates to CASSFTDTQYF.

The chain uses TRBV5-4 and TRBJ2-7; 9 nucleotides line up with TRBD1. Germline CDR1 SGHNT, CDR2 YYREEE (reference sequence). The CDR3 has 15 amino acids. V lost 5 bases, J lost 4 bases, and 10 bases stayed unmatched. CDR3 nucleotides: TGTGCCAGCAGTATCACAGGGGGCGGCGAGTACGAGCAGTACTTC. This gives the protein CASSITGGGEYEQYF.

In this sample, this clone turned up a few times. This chain links TRBV7-9 with TRBJ1-2; D is unresolved. The CDR3 is 14 residues long. CDR1 and CDR2 from the germline V gene are SEHNR and FQNEAQ (reference sequence). The V end lost 8 bases, the J end lost 8 bases, and 21 bases lay between the germline ends. The CDR3 bases are TGTGCCAGCGGGGAGCTTAGGTGGACTGGGGGCTACACCTTC. Its translation: CASGELRWTGGYTF.

In DNA, the CDR3 is TGTGCCAGCAGCGGACTAGCGGGACCCGGGGAGCTGTTTTTT. It codes for CASSGLAGPGELFF. This chain links TRBV6-1 with TRBJ2-2, with TRBD2 matching 12 bases. CDR1 is MNHNS, CDR2 SASEGT, per germline. This CDR3 region has 14 residues. J was trimmed by 6 bases and V by 6 bases; bases with no gene match: 2.

The chain couples TRBV20-1 to TRBJ2-5; the D is unclear. V lost 6 bases and J lost 5, with 10 bases in between. The CDR3 sequence is 11 residues long. Germline loops: CDR1 DFQATT, CDR2 SNEGSKA (reference sequence). In DNA form, the CDR3 reads TGCAGTGCAGGTGGAATGGAGACCCAGTACTTC. Encoded protein: CSAGGMETQYF.

The gene calls are TRBV7-2 and TRBJ2-2; 9 positions match TRBD2. Germline CDR1 is SGHTA and CDR2 is FQGNSA. The V gene end was trimmed by 4 bases and the J gene end by 4 bases; junction bases not matched to a gene: 10. There are 17 residues in the CDR3. CDR3 loop: CASSYRTSGSITGELFF. The CDR3 bases are TGTGCCAGCAGCTACCGTACTAGCGGGTCGATCACCGGGGAGCTGTTTTTT.

This sequence joins TRBV7-2 and TRBJ1-1; D possibly corresponds to TRBD1 (6 bases). The germline V gene has CDR1 SGHTA and CDR2 FQGNSA. The V and J ends lost 4 bases and 4 bases respectively, with 13 bases between them. The CDR3 is 14 residues long. As DNA, the CDR3 is TGTGCCAGCAGCTCGACAGGCGAGAGCACTGAAGCTTTCTTT. Amino acid sequence: CASSSTGESTEAFF.

The rearrangement links TRBV6-5 to TRBJ2-3, with D possibly TRBD1 on 5 matching bases. Germline values: CDR1 MNHEY, CDR2 SVGAGI. The CDR3 has 13 amino acids. Trimming stripped 0 bases from V and 4 bases from J, with 5 bases between. CDR3: CASSYSGPDTQYF. The CDR3 DNA follows: TGTGCCAGCAGTTACTCGGGGCCAGATACGCAGTATTTT.

The sample holds many counts of this clone. The chain combines TRBV2 with TRBJ1-2, with a tentative D call TRBD1 (6 bases). The V end was cut by 1 base, the J end by 5 bases, with 11 bases between. The CDR3 has 14 residues. Germline V lookup: CDR1 SNHLY, CDR2 FYNNEI. The CDR3 DNA follows: TGTGCCAGCAGTGAAGGGACAGCGCTGTATGGCTACACCTTC. As protein: CASSEGTALYGYTF.

The chain uses TRBV9 and TRBJ1-4; the match to TRBD1 covers 7 bases. The CDR3 loop spans 15 amino acids. Germline-derived CDR1 and CDR2 are SGDLS and YYNGEE. Trimming removed 4 bases from V and 4 bases from J; junction bases left unmatched: 7. The chain's CDR3 is CASSPRQGLNEKLFF. CDR3 sequence (DNA): TGTGCCAGCAGCCCCCGACAGGGCCTTAATGAAAAACTGTTTTTT.

The chain is built from TRBV27 and TRBJ2-7, with D tentatively TRBD1 or TRBD2 (6 bases each). The V end lost 5 bases, the J end lost 0 bases, and 11 bases lay between the germline ends. Germline values: CDR1 MNHEY, CDR2 SMNVEV (reference sequence). This CDR3 spans 14 amino acids. CDR3 sequence reads: CASSKGGFSYEQYF. The CDR3 bases are TGTGCCAGCAGTAAGGGGGGTTTCTCCTACGAGCAGTACTTC.

This rearrangement joins TRBV11-2 to TRBJ1-1, with 7 bases matching TRBD1. CDR1 is SGHAT and CDR2 is FQNNGV in the germline V gene. The CDR3 has 15 amino acids. The V and J ends lost 3 bases and 6 bases, in that order; junction bases with no gene match: 10. The CDR3 is CASSLEQGPLPEAFF. The CDR3 DNA sequence: TGTGCCAGCAGCTTGGAACAGGGGCCCCTTCCTGAAGCTTTCTTT.

V is TRBV28 and J is TRBJ2-3; TRBD1 or TRBD2 may be the D gene (5 bases each). CDR3 length equals 15 residues. Germline V gene lookup returns CDR1 MDHEN and CDR2 SYDVKM. The V end was cut by 2 bases, the J end by 6 bases, with 15 bases between. Here the CDR3 reads CASSLQGGSLDTQYF. CDR3 sequence (DNA): TGTGCCAGCAGTTTACAGGGCGGGTCGTTGGATACGCAGTATTTT.

The V call is TRBV27, the J call TRBJ1-2, with no clear D. There are 14 residues in the CDR3. Germline V gene data show CDR1 as MNHEY and CDR2 as SMNVEV (reference sequence). Trimming left V 6 bases short and J 7 bases short, with 18 bases between. CDR3 sequence (DNA): TGTGCCAGCAGGGAAGCCTTGTCAGGCGCTGGCTACACCTTC. Residues: CASREALSGAGYTF.

The chain joins TRBV5-1 to TRBJ2-2; 12 bases agree with TRBD2. Germline assignment: CDR1 SGHRS and CDR2 YFSETQ. J gave up 4 bases and V 0 bases, and 4 bases lay outside the gene matches. The CDR3 is made up of 17 amino acids. The CDR3 loop is CASSLAGLAGSTGELFF. The CDR3 bases are TGCGCCAGCAGCTTGGCAGGACTAGCGGGGAGCACCGGGGAGCTGTTTTTT. Complete variable domain (other parts from reference TRBV5-1 and TRBJ2-2): KAGVTQTPRYLIKTRGQQVTLSCSPISGHRSVSWYQQTPGQGLQFLFEYFSETQRNKGNFPGRFSGRQFSNSRSEMNVSTLELGDSALYLCASSLAGLAGSTGELFFGEGSRLTVL.